Listed here is a single T cell receptor (beta chain). This sample stems from a study of blood T cell repertoires in COVID-19. In the study overall: Some COVID-19 samples were acute and others convalescent; all came from the United States, Italy and Spain.

Trimming took off 4 bases at V and 5 bases at J, with 12 bases between the two ends. CDR1 and CDR2 (germline): SGHNT, YYREEE (reference sequence). The CDR3 runs 14 residues. In the study's own analysis: Amplification with reference gene primers provided the estimates of nucleated cell counts. TCRdb keeps only in-frame clones here, not all; method: immunoSEQ multiplex PCR. From that table come the V and J calls and clone size; the DNA was used to work out D and trimming. The sample records more than 300,000 clones, around 82% being singletons. The gene calls are TRBV5-4 and TRBJ2-2; weak D call: TRBD2 (5 bases). Sequencing was carried out using peripheral blood. The sequence came from a woman aged 50 to 60 with acute or convalescent COVID-19. The CDR3 DNA is TGTGCCAGCAGCGGGGAGAGGGTGACCGGGGAGCTGTTTTTT. It translates to CASSGERVTGELFF. The full variable domain, with the rest looked up from reference TRBV5-4 and TRBJ2-2, is ETGVTQSPTHLIKTRGQQVTLRCSSQSGHNTVSWYQQALGQGPQFIFQYYREEENGRGNFPPRFSGLQFPNYSSELNVNALELDDSALYLCASSGERVTGELFFGEGSRLTVL.